A selection of T cell receptor beta chains follows, all from one sample in a study of Ad26.COV2.S vaccination and SARS-CoV-2 variants. Clones were read by immunoSEQ multiplex PCR, and TCRdb kept only the in-frame ones, dropping some. The data contain about 480,000 clones, around 88% of them seen just once; the ten biggest clones take up around 13%. Material: peripheral blood, obtained in a trial of Ad26.COV2.S vaccine versus placebo. These receptors were taken from a person between 18 and 60 years old who received the Ad26.COV2.S COVID-19 vaccine or a placebo. CDR3s include the opening cysteine and the closing phenylalanine or tryptophan. The order of the fields is V gene, D gene, J gene, clone size, CDR3 DNA, CDR3 protein. The D gene is left open where the match is weak. Size tells how often a clone was seen (once, few, many) or the class of an expanded clone, and some rows leave it out.

>TRBV9|TRBD1|TRBJ1-6|few
TGTGCCAGCAGCCTAACAGGGGTGGAGTCACCCCTCCACTTT
CASSLTGVESPLHF
>TRBV3-1/TRBV3-2|TRBD2|TRBJ2-5|NA
TGTGCCAGCAGCCAATTTGGCTCTAGCGGGATACAAGAGACCCAGTACTTC
CASSQFGSSGIQETQYF
>TRBV18|NA|TRBJ2-1|NA
TGTGCCAGCTCAGGGAATGAGCAGTTCTTC
CASSGNEQFF
>TRBV4-1|TRBD2|TRBJ2-3|NA
TGCGCCAGCAGCCAAGAGGGACTAGCAAGAGATACGCAGTATTTT
CASSQEGLARDTQYF
>TRBV27|TRBD1|TRBJ2-2|NA
TGTGCCAGCAGCGCCGGGACAGGGTGGAGCACCGGAGAGCTGTTTTTT
CASSAGTGWSTGELFF
>TRBV4-2|TRBD2|TRBJ2-1|NA
TGTGCCAGCAGCCCGGGGATGGGTACGGGACTAGCGGGTTTACCCGTGGGGTACAATGAGCAGTTCTTC
CASSPGMGTGLAGLPVGYNEQFF
>TRBV6-2/TRBV6-3|TRBD2|TRBJ2-1|NA
TGTGCCAGCAGTTACTCGATGGGACTAGCGGGAGGAGATGAGCAGTTCTTC
CASSYSMGLAGGDEQFF
>TRBV2|NA|TRBJ2-1|NA
TGTGCCAGCAAGCTGGACATGAGGTACAAGGGTGAGCAGTTCTTC
CASKLDMRYKGEQFF
>TRBV7-9|TRBD2|TRBJ2-7|NA
TGTGCCAGCAGCTCCGCGGTTGGGACTAGCGGTCCCTACGAGCAGTACTTC
CASSSAVGTSGPYEQYF
>TRBV11-2|NA|TRBJ2-1|NA
TGTGCCAGCAGCTTAGATCAAGTGGGGAATGAGCAGTTCTTC
CASSLDQVGNEQFF
>TRBV19|TRBD1|TRBJ2-6|NA
TGTGCCAGTAGTATAGGAACAGGGGGCCCTCTATCTGGGGCCAACGTCCTGACTTTC
CASSIGTGGPLSGANVLTF
>TRBV10-3|NA|TRBJ2-2|NA
TGTGCCATCAGTGATTATCGCACCGGGGAGCTGTTTTTT
CAISDYRTGELFF
>TRBV28|NA|TRBJ1-2|once
TGTGCCACCCTCAGTAACAGGGCTGGGGGCTACACCTTC
CATLSNRAGGYTF
>TRBV9|NA|TRBJ1-6|NA
TGTGCCAGCAGCGTAGGCGGAGAGAATTCACCCCTCCACTTT
CASSVGGENSPLHF
>TRBV28|NA|TRBJ2-7|NA
TGTGCCAGCAGGAGTCCTATTGGGGGGACCTACGAGCAGTACTTC
CASRSPIGGTYEQYF
>TRBV7-3|TRBD1|TRBJ2-2|once
TGTGCCAGCAGCTTTCCGGGACAGACGAACACCGGGGAGCTGTTTTTT
CASSFPGQTNTGELFF
>TRBV2|NA|TRBJ2-7|few
TGTGCCAGCAGTCTTAAGACCTACGAGCAGTACTTC
CASSLKTYEQYF